The sequence of this TCR beta chain was determined in a study of blood T cell repertoires in COVID-19. Across the whole study: Samples representing acute and convalescent COVID-19 were sourced from the United States, Italy and Spain.

Authors' analysis steps: Nucleated cell counts were estimated from reference gene primer amplification. Profiled with immunoSEQ multiplex PCR; TCRdb holds only in-frame clones, not every one. That table gives V, J and clone size, and the DNA gave D and trimming. The data show 100,000 to 150,000 clones, 75% to 90% seen once. The Seattle patients joined while their infection was active and were tracked longitudinally afterward. Trimming stripped 6 bases from V and 3 bases from J, with 6 bases between. The CDR3 contains 11 residues. Germline V gives CDR1 ENHRY, CDR2 SYGVKD. The clonotype was recovered from a woman of 80 years or more with COVID-19, enrolled during active disease. Sequencing was carried out using peripheral blood. The V gene is TRBV10-3, the J gene TRBJ2-7; D uncertain. Here the CDR3 reads CAISVSYEQYF. The CDR3, as DNA: TGTGCCATCAGCGTCAGCTACGAGCAGTACTTC.